Listed below are T cell receptor beta chains from one sample, sequenced in a study of Tregs in tolerant kidney transplant recipients. Libraries were prepared by immunoSEQ multiplex PCR; TCRdb keeps only in-frame clonotypes and omits some of them. This sample has 85,000 to 100,000 clones; approximately 93% occur once, and the top ten carry 0.35% to 0.55%. The source material was CD4+ T cells from blood, sampled before the transplant. Receptors were obtained from a human donor who received a combined kidney and bone marrow transplant. CDR3s leave out the opening cysteine and the closing phenylalanine or tryptophan. Each record gives: J gene, V gene, CDR3 protein.

TRBJ2-3,TRBV5-5,ASSSPSGGRTDTQY
TRBJ1-2,TRBV11-2,ASSLARGPTGHGYT
TRBJ2-2,TRBV6-6,ASLAGVANTGELF
TRBJ2-3,TRBV4-1,ASRRLGVDTQY
TRBJ2-2,TRBV4-3,ASSQGGLAGTGELF
TRBJ2-3,TRBV6-6,ASSFPWATDTQY
TRBJ1-2,TRBV11-3,ASSQTGSYGYT
TRBJ1-4,TRBV29-1,SAGYYREKLF
TRBJ1-2,TRBV10-3,AISAPGTGGGYGYT
TRBJ2-3,TRBV19,ASSIRGTSGDTQY
TRBJ2-1,TRBV7-3,ASSLRFAGSGINEQF
TRBJ2-1,TRBV29-1,SAGLTGYSYNEQF
TRBJ2-5,TRBV5-1,ASSPGLLQTQY
TRBJ1-1,TRBV4-3,ASSPGQIWGMNTEAF
TRBJ2-1,TRBV9,ASSVGSGVYNEQF
TRBJ2-5,TRBV11-3,ASSLDGRRETQY
TRBJ2-7,TRBV30,AWSGEYEQY
TRBJ2-5,TRBV7-2,ASSRRTSGVGETQY
TRBJ2-4,TRBV18,ASSPLAGGTLAKNIQY
TRBJ1-6,TRBV5-5,ASSSLRGGHSPLH
TRBJ2-7,TRBV7-2,ASSWPGRGIHEQY
TRBJ2-7,TRBV27,ASSSRPGGREQY
TRBJ1-6,TRBV4-1,ASSQAFYQGAPRNSPLH
TRBJ1-1,TRBV30,AWSVYRANTEAF
TRBJ2-7,TRBV6-1,ASSASGGIEQY